The sequence of this T cell receptor (beta chain) was determined in a study of blood T cell repertoires in COVID-19. Produced via immunoSEQ multiplex PCR; TCRdb's table is partial and in-frame only. The table lists about 270,000 clones, 91% of them singletons. The V end was cut by 7 bases, the J end by 6 bases, with 19 bases between. This CDR3 contains 14 residues. Germline V CDR1 and CDR2: MDHEN, SYDVKM. The chain employs TRBV28 and TRBJ2-7; D may be TRBD2 (6 bases). Specimen: peripheral blood. The origin of this receptor is a person aged 18 to 35 with COVID-19, enrolled during active disease. In DNA, the CDR3 is TGTGCCAGCATCGGGAGCGGACGGGTCGGCGAGCAGTACTTC. Its translation is CASIGSGRVGEQYF. Based on the CDR3 plus reference TRBV28 and TRBJ2-7, the full variable domain is DVKVTQSSRYLVKRTGEKVFLECVQDMDHENMFWYRQDPGLGLRLIYFSYDVKMKEKGDIPEGYSVSREKKERFSLILESASTNQTSMYLCASIGSGRVGEQYFGPGTRLTVT.